This TCR beta chain was recovered during a study of cytomegalovirus exposure and HLA in healthy donors. As for the study in general: A preliminary data release comprised roughly 85 million unique TCRs obtained from HLA-typed donors. Findings and limits, study-wide: The study put some 150 TCR beta chains on its list as cytomegalovirus-associated.

Germline V gives CDR1 MNHEY, CDR2 SMNVEV (reference sequence). Between the trimmed V and J ends, which lost 0 bases and 2 bases, there was a span of 14 bases. The CDR3 sequence is 18 residues long. The study ran its PCR with 60 Vbeta and 13 Jbeta primers. The data were produced by immunoSEQ multiplex PCR, yet TCRdb's version contains in-frame clones alone and is incomplete. Counted here are around 150,000 clones, 80% to 90% occurring once; the ten biggest clones make up approximately 2.1%. With regard to this clone: Its specificity is unknown.

Sequenced: PBMCs. The chain combines TRBV27 with TRBJ1-6, with TRBD1 as a possible D gene (5 bases). The TCR was taken from a woman aged 18-30 years in good health and CMV-seronegative. In DNA, the CDR3 is TGTGCCAGCAGTTTATCCTTCCAAACAGGAGCCTATAATTCACCCCTCCACTTT. This gives the protein CASSLSFQTGAYNSPLHF.